This TCR beta chain was captured by sequencing in a study of blood T cells in healthy people across ages. Findings and caveats of the study: Older age went with lower TCR beta diversity per million T cells, in a roughly linear way. Long-lived donors exceeded aged donors in naive CD4+ cells and diversity.

Primed by a sample-barcoded 5' primer and a J-beta primer mix, a second PCR proceeded for about 6 to 12 cycles. Each CDR3 protein is one row after TCRdb ran MiXCR on the 5' RACE reads. The sample records under 850,000 distinct CDR3 sequences, around 36% being singletons. CDR3 length: 16 amino acids. V lost 0 bases, J lost 5 bases, and 13 bases lay in between. Germline V lookup: CDR1 LGHNA, CDR2 YNFKEQ. A remark on this clonotype: Its antigen is still unknown.

The receptor was isolated from a young man in good health. V gene TRBV4-2 combines with J gene TRBJ2-2; D is possibly TRBD2 (7 bases). The sequenced sample consisted of blood. The CDR3 DNA reads as TGTGCCAGCAGCCAAGATCCGGGGGGCGATACCGGGGAGCTGTTTTTT. It translates to CASSQDPGGDTGELFF.